These 3 T cell receptor beta chains came from one sample sequenced in a study of blood T cell repertoires in COVID-19. Sequenced by immunoSEQ multiplex PCR; TCRdb stores in-frame clones only, minus some. The sample contains 200,000 to 250,000 clones, under 90% of which appear only once. Sequenced input: peripheral blood. These receptor sequences come from a man over 45 with acute or convalescent COVID-19.

The genes are TRBV20-1 and TRBJ1-2; no firm D call. CDR1 is DFQATT and CDR2 is SNEGSKA in the germline V gene (reference sequence). This CDR3 comprises 11 residues. The V and J ends lost 5 bases and 6 bases respectively, with 10 bases between them. The CDR3 DNA reads as TGCAGTGCTGAGACAAATAATGGCTACACCTTC. This sequence encodes CSAETNNGYTF.

This clone was seen more than once but under ten times. V and J are TRBV7-3 and TRBJ2-6, with D tentatively TRBD1 (7 bases). Per germline, CDR1 SGHTA and CDR2 FQGTGA. V was shortened by 5 bases and J by 2 bases, with 22 bases between the two germline ends. This CDR3 region has 19 residues. Here the CDR3 DNA reads TGTGCCAGCAGCCCCAGACAGGGACTGATTACCGCTGGGGCCAACGTCCTGACTTTC. This sequence encodes CASSPRQGLITAGANVLTF.

The genes are TRBV5-4 and TRBJ1-4, with D tentatively TRBD1 (5 bases). CDR1 and CDR2 (germline): SGHNT, YYREEE (reference sequence). The CDR3 length is 19 residues. V gave up 3 bases and J gave up 0 bases, with 21 bases separating them. CDR3 DNA sequence: TGTGCCAGCAGCTCCGGGTTATCGACAGCCGATACAACTAATGAAAAACTGTTTTTT. Amino acids: CASSSGLSTADTTNEKLFF. Drawing the rest from reference TRBV5-4 and TRBJ1-4, the complete variable domain is ETGVTQSPTHLIKTRGQQVTLRCSSQSGHNTVSWYQQALGQGPQFIFQYYREEENGRGNFPPRFSGLQFPNYSSELNVNALELDDSALYLCASSSGLSTADTTNEKLFFGSGTQLSVL.